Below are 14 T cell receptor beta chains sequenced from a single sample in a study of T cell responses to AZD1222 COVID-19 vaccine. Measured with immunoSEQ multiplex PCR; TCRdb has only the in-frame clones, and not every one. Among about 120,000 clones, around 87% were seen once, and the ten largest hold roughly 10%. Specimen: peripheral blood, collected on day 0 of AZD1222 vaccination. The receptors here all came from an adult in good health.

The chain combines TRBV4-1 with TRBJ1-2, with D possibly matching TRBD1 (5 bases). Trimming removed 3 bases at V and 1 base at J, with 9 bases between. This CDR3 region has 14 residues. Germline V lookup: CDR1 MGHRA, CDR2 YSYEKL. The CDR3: CASSQRTSNYGYTF. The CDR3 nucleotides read TGCGCCAGCAGCCAGAGGACAAGTAACTATGGCTACACCTTC.

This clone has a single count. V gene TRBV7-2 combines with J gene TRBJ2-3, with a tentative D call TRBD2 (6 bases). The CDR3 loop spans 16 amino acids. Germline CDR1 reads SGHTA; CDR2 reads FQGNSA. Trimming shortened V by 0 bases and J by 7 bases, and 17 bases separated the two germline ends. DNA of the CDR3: TGTGCCAGCAGCTTAGCGGTCGGGACTCACCCATATACGCAGTATTTT. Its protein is CASSLAVGTHPYTQYF.

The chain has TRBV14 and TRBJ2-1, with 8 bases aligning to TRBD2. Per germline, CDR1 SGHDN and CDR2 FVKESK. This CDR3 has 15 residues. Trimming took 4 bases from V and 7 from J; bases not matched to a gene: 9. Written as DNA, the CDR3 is TGTGCCAGCAGCCCGCTAACGGGGGGGCTTAATGAGCAGTTCTTC. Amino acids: CASSPLTGGLNEQFF.

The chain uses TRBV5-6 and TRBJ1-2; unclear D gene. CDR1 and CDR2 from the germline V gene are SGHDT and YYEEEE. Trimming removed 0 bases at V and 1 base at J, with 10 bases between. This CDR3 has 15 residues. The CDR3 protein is CASSLVLRNNYGYTF. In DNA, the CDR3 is TGTGCCAGCAGCTTGGTCCTCAGAAATAACTATGGCTACACCTTC.

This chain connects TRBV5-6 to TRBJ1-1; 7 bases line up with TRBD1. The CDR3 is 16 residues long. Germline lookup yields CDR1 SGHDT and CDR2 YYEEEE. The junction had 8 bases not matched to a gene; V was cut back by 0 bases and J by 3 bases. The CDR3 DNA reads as TGTGCCAGCAGCTTGGTGGGGTACAGGGGAGACACTGAAGCTTTCTTT. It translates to CASSLVGYRGDTEAFF.

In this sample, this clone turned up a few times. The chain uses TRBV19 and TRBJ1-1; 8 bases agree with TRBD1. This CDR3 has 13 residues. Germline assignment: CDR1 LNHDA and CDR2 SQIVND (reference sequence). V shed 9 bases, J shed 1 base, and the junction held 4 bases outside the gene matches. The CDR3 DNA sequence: TGTGCCAGCACACAGGGGGAGAACACTGAAGCTTTCTTT. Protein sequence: CASTQGENTEAFF.

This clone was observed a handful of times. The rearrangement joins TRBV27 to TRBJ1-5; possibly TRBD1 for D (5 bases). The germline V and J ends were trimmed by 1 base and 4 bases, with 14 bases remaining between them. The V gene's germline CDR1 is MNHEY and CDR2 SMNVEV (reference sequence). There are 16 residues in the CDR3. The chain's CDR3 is CASSLYGGGENQPQHF. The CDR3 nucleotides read TGTGCCAGCAGTTTATACGGGGGTGGGGAGAATCAGCCCCAGCATTTT.

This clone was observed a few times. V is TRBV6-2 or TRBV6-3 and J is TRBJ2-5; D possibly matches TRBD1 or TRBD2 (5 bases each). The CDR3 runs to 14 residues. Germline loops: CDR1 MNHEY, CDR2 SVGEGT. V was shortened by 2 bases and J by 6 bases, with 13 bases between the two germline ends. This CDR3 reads CASSYAGARKTQYF. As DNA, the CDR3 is TGTGCCAGCAGTTACGCCGGGGCGCGGAAGACCCAGTACTTC.

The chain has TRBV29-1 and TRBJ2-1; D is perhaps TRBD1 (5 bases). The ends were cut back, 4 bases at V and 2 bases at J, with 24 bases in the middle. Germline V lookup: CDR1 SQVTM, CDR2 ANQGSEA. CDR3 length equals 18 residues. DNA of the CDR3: TGCAGCGTTGCAGCGTTGACGCCCGGCAAGGGGCCCTACAATGAGCAGTTCTTC. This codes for CSVAALTPGKGPYNEQFF.

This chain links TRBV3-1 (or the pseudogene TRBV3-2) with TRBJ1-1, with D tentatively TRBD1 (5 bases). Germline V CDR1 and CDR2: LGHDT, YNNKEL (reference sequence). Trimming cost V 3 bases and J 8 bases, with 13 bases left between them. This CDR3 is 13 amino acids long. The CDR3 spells CASSHTRDGEAFF. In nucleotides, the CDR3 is TGTGCCAGCAGCCACACCCGGGACGGCGAAGCTTTCTTT.

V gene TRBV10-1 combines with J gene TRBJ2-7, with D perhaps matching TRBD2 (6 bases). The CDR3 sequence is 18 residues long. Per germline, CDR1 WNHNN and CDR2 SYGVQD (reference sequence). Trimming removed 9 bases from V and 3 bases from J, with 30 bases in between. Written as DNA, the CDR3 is TGCGCCAGACCGGAGCGGAGGGTCCATACCCCTGCAAACTACGAGCAGTACTTC. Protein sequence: CARPERRVHTPANYEQYF.

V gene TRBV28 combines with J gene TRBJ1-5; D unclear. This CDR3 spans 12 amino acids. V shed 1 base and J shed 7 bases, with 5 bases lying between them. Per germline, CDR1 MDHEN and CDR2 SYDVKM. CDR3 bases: TGTGCCAGCAGTTTATCTGCGCAGCCCCAGCATTTT. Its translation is CASSLSAQPQHF.

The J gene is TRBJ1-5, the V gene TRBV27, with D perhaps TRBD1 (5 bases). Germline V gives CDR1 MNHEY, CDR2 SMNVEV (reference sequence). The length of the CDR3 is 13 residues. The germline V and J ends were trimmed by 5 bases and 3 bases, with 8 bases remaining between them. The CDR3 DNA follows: TGTGCCAGCAGTCGGGGGACCAATCAGCCCCAGCATTTT. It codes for CASSRGTNQPQHF.

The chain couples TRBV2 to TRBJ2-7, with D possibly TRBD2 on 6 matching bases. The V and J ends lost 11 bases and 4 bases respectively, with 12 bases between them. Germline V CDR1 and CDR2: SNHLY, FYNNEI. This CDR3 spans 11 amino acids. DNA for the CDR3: TGTGCCTTACGGGCGGGGTACGAGCAGTACTTC. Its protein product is CALRAGYEQYF.